These 20 T cell receptor beta chains originate from one sample sequenced in a study of OX40 agonist ivuxolimab in advanced cancers. The table came from immunoSEQ multiplex PCR; TCRdb's copy has only in-frame clones and leaves some out. The table shows about 53,000 clones, with approximately 90% occurring only once. The material was CD4+ or CD8+ T cells sorted from blood, obtained in a trial of the OX40 agonist ivuxolimab. The receptors were gathered from an adult with an advanced solid tumor such as melanoma, head and neck, liver or kidney cancer.

The chain carries TRBV28 and TRBJ1-2, with 8 bases fitting TRBD1. Unmatched junction bases numbered 7, after V lost 3 bases and J lost 4 bases. This CDR3 contains 15 residues. In germline, CDR1 is MDHEN, CDR2 SYDVKM. CDR3 bases: TGTGCCAGCAGTTTGACAGGGGCAAGAGGCTATGGCTACACCTTC. Translated: CASSLTGARGYGYTF.

The chain recombines TRBV10-2 with TRBJ2-2, with 7 bases that match TRBD1. The CDR3 runs 17 residues. Germline loops: CDR1 WSHSY, CDR2 SAAADI. The V segment lost 6 bases and the J segment 2 bases; nucleotides outside the gene matches: 12. CDR3 nucleotides: TGCGCCAGCAGGCTCCCTTTGGGACAGACCAACACCGGGGAGCTGTTTTTT. Protein: CASRLPLGQTNTGELFF.

The V and J genes are TRBV11-1 and TRBJ2-5; 9 bases are a match to TRBD1. Germline CDR1 is SGHAT and CDR2 is FQDESV (reference sequence). V trimming: 5 bases; J trimming: 5 bases; junction bases outside the gene matches: 9. The CDR3 has 15 residues. Here the CDR3 reads CASSLPTGGRETQYF. The CDR3 DNA is TGTGCCAGCAGCCTCCCGACAGGGGGTCGGGAGACCCAGTACTTC.

This clone was seen a handful of times. The genes are TRBV7-9 and TRBJ1-4, with 9 bases aligning to TRBD1. The germline V gene has CDR1 SEHNR and CDR2 FQNEAQ (reference sequence). Trimming took 7 bases from V and 12 from J; bases not matched to a gene: 6. The CDR3 has 12 amino acids. CDR3 bases: TGTGCCAGCAACCTACAGGGGGCAGAACTGTTTTTT. It is translated as CASNLQGAELFF.

V usage is TRBV2 and J usage is TRBJ1-5; a possible D gene is TRBD1 (6 bases). Trimming shortened V by 7 bases and J by 7 bases, and 14 bases separated the two germline ends. Germline CDR1 is SNHLY and CDR2 is FYNNEI. The CDR3 is made up of 13 amino acids. CDR3 residues: CASNREGMQPQHF. The CDR3 coding sequence is TGTGCCAGCAACAGGGAGGGGATGCAGCCCCAGCATTTT.

This chain uses TRBV4-3 with TRBJ2-7; no clear D. CDR1 is LGHNA and CDR2 is YSLEER in the germline V gene. The germline V and J ends were trimmed by 1 base and 0 bases, with 7 bases remaining between them. The CDR3 extends over 14 amino acids. The CDR3 spells CASSQVPASYEQYF. In DNA, the CDR3 is TGCGCCAGCAGCCAAGTTCCAGCCTCCTACGAGCAGTACTTC.

The chain combines TRBV28 with TRBJ2-5; 12 bases match TRBD1. V lost 4 bases and J lost 7; bases outside the gene matches: 13. This CDR3 spans 17 amino acids. Germline assignment: CDR1 MDHEN and CDR2 SYDVKM. CDR3 region: CASSSPRDRGPLGTQYF. The DNA for the CDR3 is TGTGCCAGCAGTTCTCCCCGGGACAGGGGGCCTCTAGGGACCCAGTACTTC. The full variable domain, completed using reference TRBV28 and TRBJ2-5, is DVKVTQSSRYLVKRTGEKVFLECVQDMDHENMFWYRQDPGLGLRLIYFSYDVKMKEKGDIPEGYSVSREKKERFSLILESASTNQTSMYLCASSSPRDRGPLGTQYFGPGTRLLVL.

This clone was picked up a small number of times. This chain joins TRBV7-9 and TRBJ2-7, with D tentatively TRBD1 or TRBD2 (5 bases each). The ends were cut back, 5 bases at V and 2 bases at J, with 13 bases in the middle. This CDR3 contains 14 residues. The germline CDR1 and CDR2 sequences are SEHNR and FQNEAQ (reference sequence). In nucleotides, the CDR3 is TGTGCCAGCAGCCGGTCGGGACCGACCTACGAGCAGTACTTC. It encodes CASSRSGPTYEQYF.

The count of this clone is one. The chain couples TRBV7-2 to TRBJ2-7, with D unresolved. The V gene lost 5 bases and the J gene lost 2 bases, with 4 bases spanning the gap. The germline gives CDR1 SGHTA, CDR2 FQGNSA. The CDR3 totals 11 residues. CDR3 sequence: CASSLTYEQYF. The CDR3 DNA reads as TGTGCCAGCAGCCTGACCTACGAGCAGTACTTC.

This clone was counted once. CDR3 residues: CASSEGGTEKTQYF. The CDR3 DNA is TGTGCCAGCAGTGAGGGGGGGACCGAGAAGACCCAGTACTTC. The chain joins TRBV2 to TRBJ2-5, with 7 bases fitting TRBD2. J gave up 6 bases and V 3 bases, and 7 bases lay outside the gene matches. The CDR3 totals 14 residues. Germline assignment: CDR1 SNHLY and CDR2 FYNNEI.

The CDR3, as DNA: TGTGCCTGGCAAGGGGGCGCAAACCCCCGTGGCTACACCTTC. Encoded protein: CAWQGGANPRGYTF. The chain is built from TRBV30 and TRBJ1-2, with 7 bases identical to TRBD1. The J segment lost 7 bases and the V segment lost 5 bases, leaving 13 bases of the junction unmatched. CDR1 is GTSNPN and CDR2 is SVGIG in the germline V gene (reference sequence). The CDR3 runs to 14 residues.

The J gene is TRBJ2-1, the V gene TRBV19; 9 bases align to TRBD2. Germline V gene data show CDR1 as LNHDA and CDR2 as SQIVND (reference sequence). The V segment lost 5 bases and the J segment 9 bases; nucleotides outside the gene matches: 5. There are 13 residues in the CDR3. The CDR3: CASSATLAGEQFF. CDR3 coding DNA: TGTGCCAGTAGTGCGACACTAGCGGGTGAGCAGTTCTTC.

The genes are TRBV5-6 and TRBJ2-3, with 10 positions matching TRBD2. The CDR3 has 17 residues. Per the germline V gene, CDR1 is SGHDT and CDR2 is YYEEEE. After removal of 0 bases from V and 4 bases from J, the junction contained 8 bases not matched to a gene. The CDR3 coding sequence is TGTGCCAGCAGCTTGGAGGGGGGACTAGCGATATCAGATACGCAGTATTTT. Translation: CASSLEGGLAISDTQYF. The entire variable domain, with the rest obtained from reference TRBV5-6 and TRBJ2-3, is as follows: DAGVTQSPTHLIKTRGQQVTLRCSPKSGHDTVSWYQQALGQGPQFIFQYYEEEERQRGNFPDRFSGHQFPNYSSELNVNALLLGDSALYLCASSLEGGLAISDTQYFGPGTRLTVL.

The chain combines TRBV2 with TRBJ1-2, with D hard to call. Trimming left V 0 bases short and J 4 bases short, with 9 bases between. Germline V gene sequence: CDR1 SNHLY, CDR2 FYNNEI. This CDR3 comprises 14 residues. The CDR3 DNA sequence: TGTGCCAGCAGTGAAGCGGTAGGATTCTATGGCTACACCTTC. Its protein product is CASSEAVGFYGYTF.

The chain couples TRBV6-5 to TRBJ1-1; D is possibly TRBD1 (6 bases). CDR3 length: 13 amino acids. The germline V gene has CDR1 MNHEY and CDR2 SVGAGI. V lost 5 bases, J lost 6 bases, and 13 bases lay in between. CDR3 sequence: CASSTGSRAEAFF. Written as DNA, the CDR3 is TGTGCCAGCAGTACAGGGTCGAGGGCTGAAGCTTTCTTT.

The chain uses TRBV28 and TRBJ2-1, with 15 bases lining up with TRBD2. Germline V CDR1 and CDR2: MDHEN, SYDVKM. CDR3 length: 17 residues. V was clipped by 4 bases and J by 5 bases; unmatched bases: 6. The CDR3 sequence is CASSSIGLAGGDNEQFF. The CDR3 DNA sequence: TGTGCCAGCAGTTCGATAGGACTAGCGGGAGGGGACAATGAGCAGTTCTTC.

The V and J genes are TRBV30 and TRBJ2-3; possibly TRBD1 for D (6 bases). CDR3 size: 15 residues. Trimming took 5 bases from V and 5 from J, leaving 20 bases between them. Germline V lookup: CDR1 GTSNPN, CDR2 SVGIG (reference sequence). Written as DNA, the CDR3 is TGTGCCTGGGCCCCGGGACACGGTTTTAGAGATACGCAGTATTTT. Residues: CAWAPGHGFRDTQYF.

This sequence joins TRBV2 and TRBJ1-5, with TRBD1 matching over 11 bases. CDR1 and CDR2 (germline): SNHLY, FYNNEI. Trimming at V came to 6 bases and at J to 6 bases, leaving 4 bases not matched to a gene. CDR3 length: 14 amino acids. The CDR3 is CASSGQGARQPQHF. The DNA for the CDR3 is TGTGCCAGCAGCGGACAGGGGGCTCGTCAGCCCCAGCATTTT.

The gene calls are TRBV6-1 and TRBJ1-2, with TRBD1 matching over 10 bases. Germline trimming cut 3 bases from V and 7 bases from J; bases unmatched to any gene: 2. Germline CDR1 MNHNS, CDR2 SASEGT. The CDR3 spans 13 residues. For the CDR3, the DNA is TGTGCCAGCAGTGATCGGGACAGGGGTGGCTACACCTTC. Amino acid sequence: CASSDRDRGGYTF.

The DNA for the CDR3 is TGTGCCAGCAGCGTAGCGACTGACTATGGCTACACCTTC. This translates into CASSVATDYGYTF. This chain joins TRBV9 and TRBJ1-2; no clear D gene. The length of the CDR3 is 13 residues. Trimming pared 0 bases from V and 3 bases from J, leaving 6 bases between. Germline assignment: CDR1 SGDLS and CDR2 YYNGEE.